This T cell receptor beta chain comes out of a study of T cell responses to AZD1222 COVID-19 vaccine. Study as a whole: Researchers grouped second doses given at about 4 or about 12 weeks into one pool.

Note on this clone: Antigen unknown.

Findings and limits, study-wide: Regions 160-218 and 743-854 dominated among vaccine-associated CD4 TCRs spanning spike. Donors, mostly white British, included more females; clonal diversity was possibly underestimated. Increases in Spike-specific TCR breadth and depth were seen after two AZD1222 doses.

Assay: immunoSEQ multiplex PCR; the TCRdb copy retains only in-frame clones and omits some. The data hold around 140,000 clones, with around 90% observed a single time. The origin of this receptor is an adult in good health. Sequencing was performed on peripheral blood, taken on day 0 of AZD1222 vaccination.

The CDR3, as DNA: TGTGCCAGCAGCTCCAGGGGGGGACATGAAGCTTTCTTT. Protein product: CASSSRGGHEAFF. The V call is TRBV6-5, the J call TRBJ1-1, with 7 nucleotides matching TRBD1. The CDR3 contains 13 residues. After removal of 6 bases from V and 7 bases from J, the junction contained 8 bases not matched to a gene. CDR1 is MNHEY, CDR2 SVGAGI, per germline.